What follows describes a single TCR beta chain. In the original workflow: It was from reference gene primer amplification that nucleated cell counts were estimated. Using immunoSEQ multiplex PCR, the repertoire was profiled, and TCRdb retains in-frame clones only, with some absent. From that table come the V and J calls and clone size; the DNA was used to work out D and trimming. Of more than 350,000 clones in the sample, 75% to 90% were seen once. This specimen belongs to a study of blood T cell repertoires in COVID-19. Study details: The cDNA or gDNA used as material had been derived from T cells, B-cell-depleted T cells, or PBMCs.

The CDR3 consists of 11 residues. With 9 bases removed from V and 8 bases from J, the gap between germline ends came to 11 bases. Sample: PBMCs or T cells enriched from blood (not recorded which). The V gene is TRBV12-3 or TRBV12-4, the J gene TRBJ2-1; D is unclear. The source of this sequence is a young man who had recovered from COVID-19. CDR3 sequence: CASAKLDEQFF. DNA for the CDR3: TGTGCCAGTGCTAAGCTCGATGAGCAGTTCTTC.